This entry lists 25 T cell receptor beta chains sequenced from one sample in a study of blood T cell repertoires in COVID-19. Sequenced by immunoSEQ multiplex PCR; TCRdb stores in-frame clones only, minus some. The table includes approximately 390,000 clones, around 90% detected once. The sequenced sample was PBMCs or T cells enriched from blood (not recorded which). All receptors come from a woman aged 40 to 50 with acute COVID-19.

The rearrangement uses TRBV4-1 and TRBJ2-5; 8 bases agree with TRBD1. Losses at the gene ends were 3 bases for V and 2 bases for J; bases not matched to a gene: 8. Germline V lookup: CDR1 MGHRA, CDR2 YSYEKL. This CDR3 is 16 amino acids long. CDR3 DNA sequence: TGCGCCAGCAGCCAGAGGACAGGGTGGGGGCAAGAGACCCAGTACTTC. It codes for CASSQRTGWGQETQYF.

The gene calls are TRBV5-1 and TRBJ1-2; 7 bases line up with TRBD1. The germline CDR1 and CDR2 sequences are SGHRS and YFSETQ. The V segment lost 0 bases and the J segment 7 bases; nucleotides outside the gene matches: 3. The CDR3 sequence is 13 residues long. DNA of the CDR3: TGCGCCAGCAGCTTGGAAGGGGGCAGTGGCTACACCTTC. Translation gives CASSLEGGSGYTF.

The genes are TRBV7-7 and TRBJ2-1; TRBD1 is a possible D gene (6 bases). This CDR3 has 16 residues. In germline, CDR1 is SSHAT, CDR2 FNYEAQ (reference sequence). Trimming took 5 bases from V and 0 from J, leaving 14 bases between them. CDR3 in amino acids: CASSQRQVSSYNEQFF. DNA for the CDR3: TGTGCCAGCAGCCAAAGACAGGTCAGCTCCTACAATGAGCAGTTCTTC.

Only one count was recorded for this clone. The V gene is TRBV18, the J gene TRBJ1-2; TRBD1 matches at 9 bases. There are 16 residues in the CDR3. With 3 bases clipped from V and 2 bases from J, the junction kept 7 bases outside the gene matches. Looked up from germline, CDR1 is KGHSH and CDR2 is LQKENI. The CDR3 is CASSPEQGARNYGYTF. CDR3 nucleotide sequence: TGTGCCAGCTCACCTGAACAGGGGGCGAGGAACTATGGCTACACCTTC.

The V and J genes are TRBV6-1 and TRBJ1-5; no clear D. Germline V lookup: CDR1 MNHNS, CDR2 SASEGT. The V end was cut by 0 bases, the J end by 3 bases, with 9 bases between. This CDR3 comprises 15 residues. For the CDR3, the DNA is TGTGCCAGCAGTGAAGCAGCGGGCCTCAATCAGCCCCAGCATTTT. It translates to CASSEAAGLNQPQHF.

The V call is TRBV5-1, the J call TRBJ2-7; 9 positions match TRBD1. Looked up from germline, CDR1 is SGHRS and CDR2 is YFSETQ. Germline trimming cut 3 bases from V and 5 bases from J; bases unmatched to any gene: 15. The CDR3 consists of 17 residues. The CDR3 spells CASSSVIPGTGLDEQYF. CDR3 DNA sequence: TGCGCCAGCAGCTCCGTGATCCCCGGGACAGGGTTGGACGAGCAGTACTTC.

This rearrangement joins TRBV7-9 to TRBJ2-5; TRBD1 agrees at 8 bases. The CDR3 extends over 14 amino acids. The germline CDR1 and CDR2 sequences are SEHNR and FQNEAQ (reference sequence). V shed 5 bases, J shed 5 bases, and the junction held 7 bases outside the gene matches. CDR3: CASSHGQGWETQYF. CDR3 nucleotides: TGTGCCAGCAGCCACGGACAGGGTTGGGAGACCCAGTACTTC.

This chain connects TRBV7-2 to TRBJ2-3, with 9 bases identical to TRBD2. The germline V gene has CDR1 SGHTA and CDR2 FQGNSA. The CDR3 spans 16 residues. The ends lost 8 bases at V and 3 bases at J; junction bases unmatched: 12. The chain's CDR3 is CASAWRGGGDTDTQYF. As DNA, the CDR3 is TGTGCCAGCGCCTGGCGGGGCGGGGGGGATACAGATACGCAGTATTTT.

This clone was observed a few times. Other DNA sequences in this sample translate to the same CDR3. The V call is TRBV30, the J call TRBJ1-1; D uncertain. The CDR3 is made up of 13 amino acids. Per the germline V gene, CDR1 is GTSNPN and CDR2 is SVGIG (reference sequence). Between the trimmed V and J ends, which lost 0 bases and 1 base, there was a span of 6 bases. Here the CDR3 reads CAWSVRGNTEAFF. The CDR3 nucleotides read TGTGCCTGGAGTGTAAGAGGGAACACTGAAGCTTTCTTT. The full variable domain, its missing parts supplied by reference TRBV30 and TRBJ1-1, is SQTIHQWPATLVQPVGSPLSLECTVEGTSNPNLYWYRQAAGRGLQLLFYSVGIGQISSEVPQNLSASRPQDRQFILSSKKLLLSDSGFYLCAWSVRGNTEAFFGQGTRLTVV.

Here the CDR3 reads CASSLTGEAFF. CDR3 nucleotide sequence: TGTGCCAGCAGTTTGACGGGTGAAGCTTTCTTT. The rearrangement uses TRBV12-3 or TRBV12-4 and TRBJ1-1; D is ambiguous. Trimming removed 3 bases from V and 7 bases from J, with 6 bases in between. This CDR3 is 11 amino acids long.

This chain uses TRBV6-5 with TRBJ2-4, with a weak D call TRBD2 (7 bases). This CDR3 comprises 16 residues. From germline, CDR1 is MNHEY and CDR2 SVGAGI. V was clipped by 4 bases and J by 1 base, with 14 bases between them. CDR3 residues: CASSLGGEGAKNIQYF. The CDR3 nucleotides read TGTGCCAGCAGTTTAGGGGGGGAAGGGGCCAAAAACATTCAGTACTTC.

CDR3 nucleotides: TGTGCCAGCAGGACCTTCGGACAGGGGGCGTTCGAGCAGTACTTC. Its translation is CASRTFGQGAFEQYF. This sequence joins TRBV6-6 and TRBJ2-7; TRBD1 aligns across 11 bases. Germline-derived CDR1 and CDR2 are MNHNY and SVGAGI (reference sequence). Unmatched junction bases numbered 10, after V lost 6 bases and J lost 6 bases. The CDR3 consists of 15 residues.

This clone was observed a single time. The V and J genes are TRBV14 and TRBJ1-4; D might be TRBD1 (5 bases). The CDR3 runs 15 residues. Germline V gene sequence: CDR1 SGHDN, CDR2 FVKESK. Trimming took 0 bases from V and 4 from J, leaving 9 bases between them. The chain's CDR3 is CASSQERQINEKLFF. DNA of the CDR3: TGTGCCAGCAGCCAAGAACGACAGATTAATGAAAAACTGTTTTTT.

CDR3 DNA: TGTGCCAGCAGCTTAGCACAGGGGGGGTCTGAAGCTTTCTTT. This codes for CASSLAQGGSEAFF. This chain links TRBV7-8 with TRBJ1-1; 8 bases align to TRBD1. Germline CDR1 is SGHVS and CDR2 is FQNEAQ. The ends lost 0 bases at V and 6 bases at J; junction bases unmatched: 3. This CDR3 comprises 14 residues.

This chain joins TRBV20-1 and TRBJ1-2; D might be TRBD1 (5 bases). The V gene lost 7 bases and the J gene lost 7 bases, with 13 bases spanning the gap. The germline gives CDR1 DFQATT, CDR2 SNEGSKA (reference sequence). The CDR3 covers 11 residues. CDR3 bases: TGCAGTGTTGACGGGGGAGTTGGCTACACCTTC. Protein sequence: CSVDGGVGYTF.

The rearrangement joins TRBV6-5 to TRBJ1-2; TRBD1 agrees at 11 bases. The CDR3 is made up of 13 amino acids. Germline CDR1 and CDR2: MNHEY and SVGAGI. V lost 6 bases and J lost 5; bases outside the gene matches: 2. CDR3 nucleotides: TGTGCCAGCAGGGGACAGGGGGGTTATGGCTACACCTTC. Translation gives CASRGQGGYGYTF.

CDR3 DNA sequence: TGTGCCAGCAGCCCGGGGACACCTACGGGTGAGCAGTTCTTC. Translation: CASSPGTPTGEQFF. The chain employs TRBV11-3 and TRBJ2-1; tentative D call: TRBD1 (6 bases). From germline, CDR1 is SGHNT and CDR2 YENEEA. V dropped 5 bases and J dropped 9 bases, with 17 bases sitting between them. The CDR3 contains 14 residues.

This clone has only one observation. CDR3 nucleotides: TGTGCCAGCAGCCAATTCGGGAACCGCCATCGGTCCGGAAACACCATATATTTT. This sequence encodes CASSQFGNRHRSGNTIYF. The chain couples TRBV3-1 (or the pseudogene TRBV3-2) to TRBJ1-3; no definite D call. Germline V gene data show CDR1 as LGHDT and CDR2 as YNNKEL (reference sequence). The CDR3 covers 18 residues. V shed 2 bases and J shed 4 bases, with 21 bases lying between them.

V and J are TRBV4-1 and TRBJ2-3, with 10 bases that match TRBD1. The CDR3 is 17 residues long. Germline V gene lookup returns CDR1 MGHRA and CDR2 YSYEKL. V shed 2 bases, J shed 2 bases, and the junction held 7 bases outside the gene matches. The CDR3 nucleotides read TGCGCCAGCAGCCAAACGCCGACAGGGGGCTCCACAGATACGCAGTATTTT. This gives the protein CASSQTPTGGSTDTQYF.

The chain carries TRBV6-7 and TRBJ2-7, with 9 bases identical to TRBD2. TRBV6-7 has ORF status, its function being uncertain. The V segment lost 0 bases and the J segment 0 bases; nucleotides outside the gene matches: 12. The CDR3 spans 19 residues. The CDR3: CASSYSPWIERGASYEQYF. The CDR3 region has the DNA TGTGCCAGCAGTTACTCGCCATGGATTGAGCGGGGGGCCTCCTACGAGCAGTACTTC.

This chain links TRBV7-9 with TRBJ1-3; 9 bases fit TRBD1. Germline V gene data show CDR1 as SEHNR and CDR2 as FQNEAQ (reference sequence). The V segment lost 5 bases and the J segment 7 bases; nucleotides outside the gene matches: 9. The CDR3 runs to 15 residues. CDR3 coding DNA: TGTGCCAGCAGCGCCGGGACAGGGAATGAGAACACCATATATTTT. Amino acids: CASSAGTGNENTIYF.

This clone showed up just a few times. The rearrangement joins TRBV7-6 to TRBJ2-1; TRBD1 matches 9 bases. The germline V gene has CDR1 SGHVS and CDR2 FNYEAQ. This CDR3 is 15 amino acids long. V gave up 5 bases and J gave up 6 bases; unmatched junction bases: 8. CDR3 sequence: CASSATGGWGNEQFF. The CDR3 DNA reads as TGTGCCAGCAGCGCGACAGGGGGTTGGGGCAATGAGCAGTTCTTC.

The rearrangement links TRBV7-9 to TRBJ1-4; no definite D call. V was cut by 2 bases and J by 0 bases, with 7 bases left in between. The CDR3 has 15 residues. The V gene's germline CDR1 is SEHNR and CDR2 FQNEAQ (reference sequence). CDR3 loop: CASSLLSPTNEKLFF. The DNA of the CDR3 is TGTGCCAGCAGCTTATTAAGCCCAACTAATGAAAAACTGTTTTTT.

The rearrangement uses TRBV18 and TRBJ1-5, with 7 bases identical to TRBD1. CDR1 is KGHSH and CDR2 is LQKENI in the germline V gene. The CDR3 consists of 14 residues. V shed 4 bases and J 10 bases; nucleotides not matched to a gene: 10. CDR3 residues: CASSLRDSFSPQHF. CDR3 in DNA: TGTGCCAGCTCACTCCGGGACAGTTTTTCTCCCCAGCATTTT.

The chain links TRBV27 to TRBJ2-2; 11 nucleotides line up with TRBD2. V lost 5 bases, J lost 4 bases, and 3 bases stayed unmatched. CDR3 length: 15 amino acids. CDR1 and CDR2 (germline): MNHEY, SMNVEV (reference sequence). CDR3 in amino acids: CASSPGTSGTGELFF. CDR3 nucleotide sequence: TGTGCCAGCAGTCCCGGGACTAGCGGCACCGGGGAGCTGTTTTTT.